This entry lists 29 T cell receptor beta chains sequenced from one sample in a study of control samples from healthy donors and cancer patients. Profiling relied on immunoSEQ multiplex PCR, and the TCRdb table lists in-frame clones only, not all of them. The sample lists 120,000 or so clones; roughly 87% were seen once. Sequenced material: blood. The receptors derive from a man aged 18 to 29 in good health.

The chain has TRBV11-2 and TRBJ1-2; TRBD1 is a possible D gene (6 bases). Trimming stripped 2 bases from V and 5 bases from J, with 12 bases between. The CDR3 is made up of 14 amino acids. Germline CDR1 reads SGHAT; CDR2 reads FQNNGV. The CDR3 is CASSLRGSVYGYTF. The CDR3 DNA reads TGTGCCAGCAGCTTAAGGGGGTCCGTGTATGGCTACACCTTC.

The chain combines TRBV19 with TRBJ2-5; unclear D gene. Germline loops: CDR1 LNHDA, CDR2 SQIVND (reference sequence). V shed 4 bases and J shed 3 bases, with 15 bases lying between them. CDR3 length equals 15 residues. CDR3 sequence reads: CASSTARVNKETQYF. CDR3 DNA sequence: TGTGCCAGTAGTACGGCGAGAGTAAACAAAGAGACCCAGTACTTC.

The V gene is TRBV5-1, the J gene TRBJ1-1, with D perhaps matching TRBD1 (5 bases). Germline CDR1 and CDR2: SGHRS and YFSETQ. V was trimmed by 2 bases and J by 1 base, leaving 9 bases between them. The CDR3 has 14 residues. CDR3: CASSLRTQNTEAFF. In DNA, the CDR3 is TGCGCCAGCAGCTTAAGGACACAGAACACTGAAGCTTTCTTT.

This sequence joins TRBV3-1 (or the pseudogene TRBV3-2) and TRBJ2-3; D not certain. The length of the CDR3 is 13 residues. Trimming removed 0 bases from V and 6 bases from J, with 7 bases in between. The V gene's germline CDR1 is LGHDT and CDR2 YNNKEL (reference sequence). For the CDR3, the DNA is TGTGCCAGCAGCCAAGAGGTTAGGGATACGCAGTATTTT. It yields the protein CASSQEVRDTQYF.

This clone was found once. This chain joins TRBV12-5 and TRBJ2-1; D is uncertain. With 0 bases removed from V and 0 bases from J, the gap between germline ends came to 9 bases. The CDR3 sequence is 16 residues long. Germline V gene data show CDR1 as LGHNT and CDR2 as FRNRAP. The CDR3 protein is CASGLVLASSYNEQFF. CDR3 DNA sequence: TGTGCTAGTGGTTTGGTACTGGCCAGCTCCTACAATGAGCAGTTCTTC.

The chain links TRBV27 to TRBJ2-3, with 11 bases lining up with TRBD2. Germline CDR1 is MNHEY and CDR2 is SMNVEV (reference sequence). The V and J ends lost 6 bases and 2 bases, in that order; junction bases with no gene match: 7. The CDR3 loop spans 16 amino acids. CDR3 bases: TGTGCCAGCAGGGTTATAGCGGGAGGGCCCACAGATACGCAGTATTTT. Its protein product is CASRVIAGGPTDTQYF.

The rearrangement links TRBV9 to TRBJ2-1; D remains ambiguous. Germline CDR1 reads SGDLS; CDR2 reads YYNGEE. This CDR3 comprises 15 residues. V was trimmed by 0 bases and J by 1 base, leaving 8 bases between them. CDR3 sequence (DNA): TGTGCCAGCAGCGTAGACGTTGGGTCCTACAATGAGCAGTTCTTC. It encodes CASSVDVGSYNEQFF.

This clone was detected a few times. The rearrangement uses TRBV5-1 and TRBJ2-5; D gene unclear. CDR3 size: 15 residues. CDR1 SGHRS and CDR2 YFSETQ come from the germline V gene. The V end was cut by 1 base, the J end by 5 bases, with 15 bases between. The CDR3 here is CASSLIPDRLETQYF. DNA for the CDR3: TGCGCCAGCAGCTTGATCCCGGACCGACTGGAGACCCAGTACTTC.

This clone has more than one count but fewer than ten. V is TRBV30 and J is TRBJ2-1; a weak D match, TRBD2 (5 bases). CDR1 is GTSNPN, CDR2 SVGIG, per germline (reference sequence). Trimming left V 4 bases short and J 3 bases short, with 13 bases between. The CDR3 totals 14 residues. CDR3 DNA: TGTGCCTGGACCCCTGCGGGCTTCTACAATGAGCAGTTCTTC. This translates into CAWTPAGFYNEQFF.

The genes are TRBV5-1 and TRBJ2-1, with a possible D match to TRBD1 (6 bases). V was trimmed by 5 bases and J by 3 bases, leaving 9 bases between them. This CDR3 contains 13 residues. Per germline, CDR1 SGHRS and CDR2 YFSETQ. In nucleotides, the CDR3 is TGCGCCAGCAGGGACAGCTACTACAATGAGCAGTTCTTC. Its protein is CASRDSYYNEQFF.

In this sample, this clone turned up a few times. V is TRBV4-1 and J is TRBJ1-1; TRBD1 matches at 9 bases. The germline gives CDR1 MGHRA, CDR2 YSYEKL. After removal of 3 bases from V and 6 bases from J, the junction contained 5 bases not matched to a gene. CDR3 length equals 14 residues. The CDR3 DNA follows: TGCGCCAGCAGCCAGAGGACAGGGGAGTCTGAAGCTTTCTTT. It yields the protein CASSQRTGESEAFF.

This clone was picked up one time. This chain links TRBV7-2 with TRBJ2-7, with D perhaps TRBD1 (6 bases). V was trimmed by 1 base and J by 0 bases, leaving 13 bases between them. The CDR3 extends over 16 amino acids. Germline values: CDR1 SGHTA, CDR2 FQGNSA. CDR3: CASSLVGMDSSYEQYF. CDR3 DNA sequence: TGTGCCAGCAGCTTAGTGGGTATGGACAGCTCCTACGAGCAGTACTTC.

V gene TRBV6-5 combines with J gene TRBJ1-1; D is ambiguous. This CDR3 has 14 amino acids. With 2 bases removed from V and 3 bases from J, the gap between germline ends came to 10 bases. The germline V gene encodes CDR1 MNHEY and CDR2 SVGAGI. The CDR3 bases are TGTGCCAGCAGTTACCAGCGGGTGGACACTGAAGCTTTCTTT. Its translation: CASSYQRVDTEAFF.

CDR3 sequence reads: CASAAAGANYGYTF. In DNA form, the CDR3 reads TGTGCCAGCGCCGCCGCCGGAGCTAACTATGGCTACACCTTC. V and J are TRBV6-6 and TRBJ1-2, with D uncertain. V lost 8 bases and J 0 bases, leaving 13 bases between the germline ends. CDR1 and CDR2 (germline): MNHNY, SVGAGI (reference sequence). The CDR3 totals 14 residues.

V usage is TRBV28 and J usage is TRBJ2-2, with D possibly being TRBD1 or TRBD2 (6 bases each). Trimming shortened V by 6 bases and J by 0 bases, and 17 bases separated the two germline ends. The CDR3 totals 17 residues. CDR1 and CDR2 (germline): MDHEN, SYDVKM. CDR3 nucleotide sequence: TGTGCCAGCAGCGAGGGCGGCGGGACAACGAACACCGGGGAGCTGTTTTTT. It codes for CASSEGGGTTNTGELFF. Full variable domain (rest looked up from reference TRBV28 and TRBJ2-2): DVKVTQSSRYLVKRTGEKVFLECVQDMDHENMFWYRQDPGLGLRLIYFSYDVKMKEKGDIPEGYSVSREKKERFSLILESASTNQTSMYLCASSEGGGTTNTGELFFGEGSRLTVL.

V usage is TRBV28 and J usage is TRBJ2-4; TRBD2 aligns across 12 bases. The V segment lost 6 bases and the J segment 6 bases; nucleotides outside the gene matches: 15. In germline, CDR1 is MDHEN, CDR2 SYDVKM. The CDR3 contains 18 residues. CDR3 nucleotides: TGTGCCAGCAGGCCCCGAATGACTAGCGGGAGAAGAATAAACATTCAGTACTTC. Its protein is CASRPRMTSGRRINIQYF.

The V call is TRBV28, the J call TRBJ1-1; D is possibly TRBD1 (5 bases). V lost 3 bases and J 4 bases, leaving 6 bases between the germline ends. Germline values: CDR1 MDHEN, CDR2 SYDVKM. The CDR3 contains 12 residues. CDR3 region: CASSFRVTEAFF. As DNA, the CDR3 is TGTGCCAGCAGTTTCAGGGTCACTGAAGCTTTCTTT.

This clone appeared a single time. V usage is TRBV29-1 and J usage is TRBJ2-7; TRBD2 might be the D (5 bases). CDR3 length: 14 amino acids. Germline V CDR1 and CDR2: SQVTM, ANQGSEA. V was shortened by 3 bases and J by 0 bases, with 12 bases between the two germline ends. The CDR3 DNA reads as TGCAGCGTTGAGTGGGAGACGAGCTCCTACGAGCAGTACTTC. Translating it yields CSVEWETSSYEQYF.

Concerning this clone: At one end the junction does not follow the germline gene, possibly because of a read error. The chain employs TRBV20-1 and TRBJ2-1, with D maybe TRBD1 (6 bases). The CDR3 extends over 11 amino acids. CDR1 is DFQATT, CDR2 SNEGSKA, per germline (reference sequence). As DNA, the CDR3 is TGCAGTGCGAGAGGGGGAGAGGGGCAGTTCTTC. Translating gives CSARGGEGQFF.

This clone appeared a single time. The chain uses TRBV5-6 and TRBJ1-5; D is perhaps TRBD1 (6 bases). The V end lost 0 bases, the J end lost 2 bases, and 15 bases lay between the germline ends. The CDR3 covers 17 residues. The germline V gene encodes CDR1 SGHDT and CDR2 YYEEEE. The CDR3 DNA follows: TGTGCCAGCAGCTTGGGTTCGGGACACTCTGGCAATCAGCCCCAGCATTTT. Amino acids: CASSLGSGHSGNQPQHF.

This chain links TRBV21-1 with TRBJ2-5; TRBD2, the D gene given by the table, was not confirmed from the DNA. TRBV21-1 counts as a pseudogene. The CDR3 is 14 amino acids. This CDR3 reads CASSKGTPRGTQYF. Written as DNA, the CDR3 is TGTGCCAGCAGCAAAGGGACCCCACGGGGGACCCAGTACTTC.

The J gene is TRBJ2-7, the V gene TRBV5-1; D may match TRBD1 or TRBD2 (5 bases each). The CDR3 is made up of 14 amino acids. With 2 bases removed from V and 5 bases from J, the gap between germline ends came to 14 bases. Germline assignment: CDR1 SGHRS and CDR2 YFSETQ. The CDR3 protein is CASSLSALGDEQYF. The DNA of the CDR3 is TGCGCCAGCAGCTTATCGGCCCTGGGGGACGAGCAGTACTTC.

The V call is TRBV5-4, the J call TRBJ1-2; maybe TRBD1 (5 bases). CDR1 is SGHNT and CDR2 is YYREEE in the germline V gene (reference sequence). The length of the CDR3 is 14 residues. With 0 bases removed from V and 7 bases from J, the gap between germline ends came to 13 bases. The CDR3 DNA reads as TGTGCCAGCAGCTTGGGACAGCTTCGTGGTGGCTACACCTTC. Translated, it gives CASSLGQLRGGYTF.

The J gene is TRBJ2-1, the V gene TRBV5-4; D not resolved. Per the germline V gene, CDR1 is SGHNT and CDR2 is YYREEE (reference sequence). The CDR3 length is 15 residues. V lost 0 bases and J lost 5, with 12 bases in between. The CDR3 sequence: CASSLGPDPNNEQFF. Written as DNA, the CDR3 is TGTGCCAGCAGCTTGGGGCCTGACCCGAACAATGAGCAGTTCTTC.

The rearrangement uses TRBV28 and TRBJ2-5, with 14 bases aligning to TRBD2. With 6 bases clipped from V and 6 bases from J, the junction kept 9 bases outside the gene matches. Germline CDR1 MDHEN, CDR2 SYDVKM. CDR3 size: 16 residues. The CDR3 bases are TGTGCCAGCAGCCGTGGACTAGCGGGAGGAAAAAAGACCCAGTACTTC. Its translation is CASSRGLAGGKKTQYF.

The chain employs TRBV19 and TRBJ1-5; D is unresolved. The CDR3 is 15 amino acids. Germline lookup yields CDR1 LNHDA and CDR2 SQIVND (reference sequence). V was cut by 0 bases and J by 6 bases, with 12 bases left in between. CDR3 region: CASSIDQQPFQPQHF. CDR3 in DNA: TGTGCCAGTAGTATAGATCAGCAGCCCTTTCAGCCCCAGCATTTT.

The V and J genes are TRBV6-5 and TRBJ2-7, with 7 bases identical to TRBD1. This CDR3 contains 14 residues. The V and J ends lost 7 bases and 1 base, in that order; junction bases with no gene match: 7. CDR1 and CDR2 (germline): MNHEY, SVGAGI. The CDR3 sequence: CASITPQGSYEQYF. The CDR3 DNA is TGTGCCAGCATTACCCCACAGGGGTCCTACGAGCAGTACTTC.

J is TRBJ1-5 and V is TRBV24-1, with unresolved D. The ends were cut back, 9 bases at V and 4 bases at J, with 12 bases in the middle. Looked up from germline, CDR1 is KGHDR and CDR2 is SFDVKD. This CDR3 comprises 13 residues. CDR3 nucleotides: TGTGCCACCTCCCTAGGGCTGAATCAGCCCCAGCATTTT. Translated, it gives CATSLGLNQPQHF.

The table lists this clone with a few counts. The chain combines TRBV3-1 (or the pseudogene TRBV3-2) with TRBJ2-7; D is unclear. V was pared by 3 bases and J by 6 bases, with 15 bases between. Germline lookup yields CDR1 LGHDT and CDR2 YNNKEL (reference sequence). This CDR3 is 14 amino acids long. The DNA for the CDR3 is TGTGCCAGCAGCCACCACCCTTCCTATGCCGAGCAGTACTTC. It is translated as CASSHHPSYAEQYF.